One and the same sample provided the 21 T cell receptor beta chains below, sequenced in a study of T cell responses to AZD1222 COVID-19 vaccine. The data were produced by immunoSEQ multiplex PCR, yet TCRdb's version contains in-frame clones alone and is incomplete. The sample includes 90,000 to 130,000 clones, around nine tenths of them seen just once. Sequenced here: peripheral blood, sampled 28 days after the second AZD1222 dose. These receptors were obtained from an adult who received the AZD1222 COVID-19 vaccine.

The chain is built from TRBV30 and TRBJ2-5; D might be TRBD1 (6 bases). The CDR3 runs 14 residues. V was clipped by 5 bases and J by 1 base, with 14 bases between them. Germline V gene data show CDR1 as GTSNPN and CDR2 as SVGIG (reference sequence). The CDR3, as DNA: TGTGCCTGGCTGAACCTAGGGGGCCAAGAGACCCAGTACTTC. Its protein product is CAWLNLGGQETQYF.

The chain joins TRBV7-6 to TRBJ2-1; D is tentatively TRBD1 or TRBD2 (6 bases each). V was trimmed by 2 bases and J by 0 bases, leaving 14 bases between them. This CDR3 spans 17 amino acids. Per the germline V gene, CDR1 is SGHVS and CDR2 is FNYEAQ. The CDR3, as DNA: TGTGCCAGCAGCTTACTGGGGGGCCAGAGCTCCTACAATGAGCAGTTCTTC. Amino acids: CASSLLGGQSSYNEQFF.

The rearrangement joins TRBV11-2 to TRBJ2-7, with D perhaps TRBD2 (5 bases). The ends were cut back, 5 bases at V and 5 bases at J, with 16 bases in the middle. The germline V gene encodes CDR1 SGHAT and CDR2 FQNNGV. This CDR3 is 14 amino acids long. The CDR3 coding sequence is TGTGCCAGCAGCCCAGAGGGTCTCGCCCACGAGCAGTACTTC. Translation gives CASSPEGLAHEQYF.

The rearrangement joins TRBV9 to TRBJ2-2; a weak D match, TRBD1 (6 bases). This CDR3 spans 14 amino acids. Germline V gene data show CDR1 as SGDLS and CDR2 as YYNGEE. V was clipped by 5 bases and J by 4 bases, with 12 bases between them. The CDR3 here is CASSYDRTTGELFF. The CDR3 bases are TGTGCCAGCAGTTATGACAGGACCACCGGGGAGCTGTTTTTT.

This rearrangement joins TRBV10-3 to TRBJ2-7; perhaps TRBD1 as D (6 bases). Trimming removed 4 bases at V and 5 bases at J, with 18 bases between. From germline, CDR1 is ENHRY and CDR2 SYGVKD. The CDR3 loop spans 15 amino acids. CDR3 loop: CAISGRGTVGDEQYF. In DNA form, the CDR3 reads TGTGCCATCAGTGGAAGGGGGACGGTTGGGGACGAGCAGTACTTC.

The chain employs TRBV18 and TRBJ1-2; D is perhaps TRBD1 (6 bases). Germline CDR1 and CDR2: KGHSH and LQKENI. This CDR3 spans 11 amino acids. The ends were cut back, 6 bases at V and 14 bases at J, with 16 bases in the middle. CDR3 loop: CASSDGQPWTF. The CDR3, as DNA: TGTGCCAGCTCTGATGGACAGCCCTGGACCTTC. Complete variable domain (other parts from reference TRBV18 and TRBJ1-2): NAGVMQNPRHLVRRRGQEARLRCSPMKGHSHVYWYRQLPEEGLKFMVYLQKENIIDESGMPKERFSAEFPKEGPSILRIQQVVRGDSAAYFCASSDGQPWTFGSGTRLTVV.

This clone was counted a few times. The J gene is TRBJ2-7, the V gene TRBV15; TRBD1 matches 7 bases. After removal of 0 bases from V and 11 bases from J, the junction contained 7 bases not matched to a gene. This CDR3 region has 13 residues. CDR1 is LNHNV and CDR2 is YYDKDF in the germline V gene (reference sequence). The CDR3 spells CATSRDFRGGEYF. The CDR3 region has the DNA TGTGCCACCAGCAGAGATTTTCGAGGGGGCGAGTACTTC.

The genes are TRBV5-1 and TRBJ1-2; TRBD1 might be the D (5 bases). Trimming removed 5 bases at V and 8 bases at J, with 13 bases between. Looked up from germline, CDR1 is SGHRS and CDR2 is YFSETQ. The CDR3 spans 12 residues. The CDR3 region has the DNA TGCGCCAGCAGAAATGGGGGGATCGGCTACACCTTC. Its translation is CASRNGGIGYTF.

This clone appeared once. The chain recombines TRBV14 with TRBJ2-7, with D unclear. This CDR3 region has 15 residues. The ends were cut back, 0 bases at V and 0 bases at J, with 9 bases in the middle. CDR1 is SGHDN, CDR2 FVKESK, per germline. The CDR3 nucleotides read TGTGCCAGCAGCCAAGATATTGGCACCTCCTACGAGCAGTACTTC. Translation: CASSQDIGTSYEQYF.

This sequence joins TRBV7-6 and TRBJ1-6, with TRBD1 as a possible D gene (5 bases). V lost 5 bases and J lost 4, with 9 bases in between. Germline assignment: CDR1 SGHVS and CDR2 FNYEAQ. CDR3 length: 14 residues. CDR3 DNA: TGTGCCAGCAGCCGGCGGGGGTATAATTCACCCCTCCACTTT. It encodes CASSRRGYNSPLHF. Using reference TRBV7-6 and TRBJ1-6 for the parts outside the CDR3, the full variable domain is GAGVSQSPRYKVTKRGQDVALRCDPISGHVSLYWYRQALGQGPEFLTYFNYEAQQDKSGLPNDRFSAERPEGSISTLTIQRTEQRDSAMYRCASSRRGYNSPLHFGNGTRLTVT.

This chain uses TRBV28 with TRBJ1-3, with D perhaps matching TRBD1 (6 bases). CDR1 is MDHEN and CDR2 is SYDVKM in the germline V gene. This CDR3 is built from 14 residues. Trimming took 5 bases from V and 2 from J, leaving 10 bases between them. CDR3 amino acids: CASSAQGAGNTIYF. CDR3 in DNA: TGTGCCAGCAGTGCACAGGGAGCTGGAAACACCATATATTTT.

The V and J genes are TRBV4-3 and TRBJ1-4; D may be TRBD1 (6 bases). Trimming stripped 0 bases from V and 0 bases from J, with 14 bases between. The CDR3 has 18 amino acids. CDR1 is LGHNA and CDR2 is YSLEER in the germline V gene. The CDR3 DNA reads as TGCGCCAGCAGCCAAGATTTAGAAGGGGGTGCAACTAATGAAAAACTGTTTTTT. This translates into CASSQDLEGGATNEKLFF.

This chain joins TRBV5-4 and TRBJ2-7; TRBD1 agrees at 8 bases. The CDR3 consists of 14 residues. Trimming at V came to 1 base and at J to 1 base, leaving 1 base not matched to a gene. The V gene's germline CDR1 is SGHNT and CDR2 YYREEE (reference sequence). CDR3 DNA sequence: TGTGCCAGCAGCTTGAACAGGGGGTCCTACGAGCAGTACTTC. Its protein product is CASSLNRGSYEQYF.

This clone occurred a few times. V and J are TRBV24-1 and TRBJ1-5; D is perhaps TRBD1 (5 bases). V lost 12 bases to trimming and J lost 1 base, with 9 bases between them. This CDR3 region has 12 residues. Germline CDR1 reads KGHDR; CDR2 reads SFDVKD. CDR3 sequence reads: CASQGSNQPQHF. In nucleotides, the CDR3 is TGTGCCTCGCAGGGAAGCAATCAGCCCCAGCATTTT.

The gene calls are TRBV6-2 or TRBV6-3 and TRBJ1-2; tentative D call: TRBD1 (5 bases). V shed 3 bases and J shed 4 bases, with 12 bases lying between them. Germline assignment: CDR1 MNHEY and CDR2 SVGEGT. This CDR3 comprises 14 residues. CDR3 in amino acids: CASSYRDGSYGYTF. CDR3 nucleotides: TGTGCCAGCAGTTATCGGGACGGTTCCTATGGCTACACCTTC.

This CDR3 is CATSRDPRTFYGYTF. DNA of the CDR3: TGTGCCACCAGCAGAGATCCCCGGACATTCTATGGCTACACCTTC. This rearrangement joins TRBV15 to TRBJ1-2; weak D call: TRBD1 (5 bases). V was clipped by 0 bases and J by 4 bases, with 12 bases between them. CDR1 is LNHNV and CDR2 is YYDKDF in the germline V gene (reference sequence). The CDR3 has 15 residues.

The chain uses TRBV6-1 and TRBJ2-7, with D hard to call. The CDR3 sequence is 15 residues long. Trimming stripped 5 bases from V and 4 bases from J, with 18 bases between. Germline CDR1 MNHNS, CDR2 SASEGT. The DNA of the CDR3 is TGTGCCAGCAGTTCCAGAAACGGTGCGTCTTACGAGCAGTACTTC. It encodes CASSSRNGASYEQYF.

The chain joins TRBV14 to TRBJ1-2, with D hard to call. V lost 1 base and J lost 3, with 6 bases in between. CDR3 length: 13 amino acids. Germline lookup yields CDR1 SGHDN and CDR2 FVKESK. CDR3 in DNA: TGTGCCAGCAGCCAAGCAGTGTACTATGGCTACACCTTC. Protein sequence: CASSQAVYYGYTF. Supplemented by reference TRBV14 and TRBJ1-2, the full variable domain reads EAGVTQFPSHSVIEKGQTVTLRCDPISGHDNLYWYRRVMGKEIKFLLHFVKESKQDESGMPNNRFLAERTGGTYSTLKVQPAELEDSGVYFCASSQAVYYGYTFGSGTRLTVV.

V and J are TRBV10-3 and TRBJ2-1, with D unclear. V was pared by 4 bases and J by 5 bases, with 6 bases between. The CDR3 length is 12 residues. The germline V gene has CDR1 ENHRY and CDR2 SYGVKD. The CDR3 DNA reads TGTGCCATCAGTGCGCAGAACAATGAGCAGTTCTTC. Translation: CAISAQNNEQFF.

The chain couples TRBV9 to TRBJ1-2; maybe TRBD1 (6 bases). This CDR3 comprises 15 residues. Germline CDR1 and CDR2: SGDLS and YYNGEE. V was shortened by 4 bases and J by 5 bases, with 18 bases between the two germline ends. The CDR3 protein is CASSRGGHLPYGYTF. The CDR3 DNA sequence: TGTGCCAGCAGCCGAGGGGGACACTTACCTTATGGCTACACCTTC.

This clone showed up just a few times. J is TRBJ1-3 and V is TRBV18, with 11 bases identical to TRBD1. This CDR3 has 16 amino acids. The V gene's germline CDR1 is KGHSH and CDR2 LQKENI. V lost 3 bases, J lost 3 bases, and 4 bases stayed unmatched. The CDR3 bases are TGTGCCAGCTCACCCGGACAGGGGGCTGTTGGAAACACCATATATTTT. Translation gives CASSPGQGAVGNTIYF. Full variable domain (remainder filled in from reference TRBV18 and TRBJ1-3): NAGVMQNPRHLVRRRGQEARLRCSPMKGHSHVYWYRQLPEEGLKFMVYLQKENIIDESGMPKERFSAEFPKEGPSILRIQQVVRGDSAAYFCASSPGQGAVGNTIYFGEGSWLTVV.